This T cell receptor beta chain was documented in a study of cytomegalovirus exposure and HLA in healthy donors. Profiled with immunoSEQ multiplex PCR; TCRdb holds only in-frame clones, not every one. Among a few hundred thousand clones listed, just over 85% were seen once. With 1 base clipped from V and 7 bases from J, the junction kept 9 bases outside the gene matches. The CDR3 is 16 amino acids. Germline V CDR1 and CDR2: SGHTS, YDEGEE. The J gene is TRBJ2-1, the V gene TRBV5-8; TRBD2 agrees at 9 bases. Sequenced: PBMCs. This clonotype originated in a woman between 18 and 30 years old in good health and CMV-seronegative. CDR3 nucleotides: TGTGCCAGCAGCTTGTCTGCGGGAGGGCTGGAAAATGAGCAGTTCTTC. It translates to CASSLSAGGLENEQFF.